This T cell receptor (beta chain) is from a study of blood T cell repertoires in COVID-19. The wider study: In each case, the material was cDNA or gDNA derived from T cells, B-cell-depleted T cells, or PBMCs.

Trimming stripped 4 bases from V and 4 bases from J, with 11 bases between. This CDR3 has 13 residues. Germline V gene lookup returns CDR1 LGHNA and CDR2 YNFKEQ. Source study methods: Amplification of reference gene primers was used by the study to estimate nucleated cell counts. Sequencing was performed with immunoSEQ multiplex PCR; in TCRdb, only in-frame clones are kept and a portion is missing. That table furnishes V, J and clone size, whereas the DNA furnished D and trimming. Among roughly 120,000 clones listed, approximately 84% were seen once. The sequencing sample was made of peripheral blood. V usage is TRBV4-2 and J usage is TRBJ2-7, with a weak D call TRBD1 (6 bases). The clonotype comes from a man in his sixties or seventies with acute or convalescent COVID-19. The CDR3 coding sequence is TGTGCCAGCAGCCTGGGACACCTATACGAGCAGTACTTC. It is translated as CASSLGHLYEQYF.